These T cell receptor beta chains were read from a single sample in a study of Ad26.COV2.S vaccination and SARS-CoV-2 variants. This table comes from immunoSEQ multiplex PCR, and its TCRdb copy is limited to in-frame clones, with some not included. The sample comprises approximately 350,000 clones, more than 75% of which are singletons, and more than 3% rests with the top ten. The sequencing here drew on peripheral blood, taken in a trial of Ad26.COV2.S vaccine versus placebo. The receptors derive from a person between 18 and 65 years old who received the Ad26.COV2.S COVID-19 vaccine or a placebo. The CDR3 runs from the conserved cysteine through the conserved F or W. D genes are given only for firm matches. The listing skips clone size in some rows; elsewhere it reads once, few, many or a size class.

>TRBJ1-2|NA|few|TRBV9
CASSVPGRSGGGYTF
TGTGCCAGCAGCGTACCGGGACGGAGCGGGGGAGGCTACACCTTC
>TRBJ1-5|NA|few|TRBV12-3/TRBV12-4
CASSFNPEAGRHF
TGTGCCAGCAGTTTCAATCCCGAAGCCGGGAGGCATTTT
>TRBJ1-4|NA|NA|TRBV7-2
CASSLGAVNEKLFF
TGTGCCAGCAGCTTAGGGGCGGTTAATGAAAAACTGTTTTTT
>TRBJ2-1|TRBD2|once|TRBV3-1/TRBV3-2
CASSPSGVYNEQFF
TGTGCCAGCAGCCCTAGCGGGGTTTACAATGAGCAGTTCTTC
>TRBJ1-1|NA|NA|TRBV10-2
CASSEQGNTEAFF
TGCGCCAGCAGTGAGCAGGGGAACACTGAAGCTTTCTTT
>TRBJ1-6|NA|NA|TRBV6-1
CASSEGILSSYNSPLHF
TGTGCCAGCAGTGAAGGGATCCTAAGCTCCTATAATTCACCCCTCCACTTT
>TRBJ1-5|TRBD1|NA|TRBV18
CASSPRRTGAGQPQHF
TGTGCCAGCTCACCTCGTCGGACAGGTGCCGGGCAGCCCCAGCATTTT
>TRBJ2-4|TRBD2|NA|TRBV18
CASSQNLADAKNIQYF
TGTGCCAGCTCACAGAACCTAGCGGATGCCAAAAACATTCAGTACTTC
>TRBJ1-2|TRBD1|NA|TRBV4-2
CASRGQAGDGYTF
TGTGCCAGCAGGGGACAGGCGGGAGATGGCTACACCTTC
>TRBJ2-2|NA|NA|TRBV14
CASNRASEAGELFF
TGTGCCAGCAACAGGGCGTCGGAAGCCGGGGAGCTGTTTTTT
>TRBJ2-7|TRBD1|NA|TRBV30
CACRDRNYEQYF
TGTGCCTGCCGGGACAGAAATTACGAGCAGTACTTC
>TRBJ1-1|NA|once|TRBV9
CASSVDAGRGNTEAFF
TGTGCCAGCAGCGTAGACGCAGGGCGGGGGAACACTGAAGCTTTCTTT
>TRBJ2-1|NA|once|TRBV5-1
CASSPRPGDYNEQFF
TGCGCCAGCAGCCCGAGGCCAGGGGATTACAATGAGCAGTTCTTC
>TRBJ1-1|TRBD1|few|TRBV6-1
CASSEDRGGSTEAFF
TGTGCCAGCAGTGAAGACAGGGGTGGGAGCACTGAAGCTTTCTTT
>TRBJ2-2|TRBD2|NA|TRBV6-2/TRBV6-3
CASSSSLAGPNTGELFF
TGTGCCAGCAGTTCCTCACTAGCGGGGCCGAACACCGGGGAGCTGTTTTTT
>TRBJ2-3|TRBD1|NA|TRBV18
CASSRTGGTDTQYF
TGTGCCAGCTCGCGGACAGGGGGCACAGATACGCAGTATTTT
>TRBJ2-7|TRBD2|NA|TRBV5-4
CASSKERGLSYEQYF
TGTGCCAGCAGCAAGGAGCGGGGTCTATCCTACGAGCAGTACTTC
>TRBJ1-1|TRBD1|NA|TRBV19
CASSPDRGRANTEAFF
TGTGCCAGTAGTCCGGACAGGGGGCGGGCTAACACTGAAGCTTTCTTT
>TRBJ1-1|NA|few|TRBV5-1
CASSLRPQGNTEAFF
TGCGCCAGCAGCTTGCGGCCCCAGGGGAACACTGAAGCTTTCTTT
>TRBJ1-3|NA|NA|TRBV3-1/TRBV3-2
CASSQEATSGNTIYF
TGTGCCAGCAGCCAAGAGGCGACCTCTGGAAACACCATATATTTT
>TRBJ1-3|NA|NA|TRBV9
CASSLRRGADSGNTIYF
TGTGCCAGCAGCTTAAGAAGAGGGGCGGACTCTGGAAACACCATATATTTT
>TRBJ1-2|NA|NA|TRBV7-2
CASSYQRGGYTF
TGTGCCAGCAGTTATCAGCGAGGTGGCTACACCTTC
>TRBJ2-7|TRBD1|NA|TRBV7-2
CASSLSQGAPHEQYF
TGTGCCAGCAGCTTGAGCCAGGGGGCGCCCCACGAGCAGTACTTC